The 25 T cell receptor beta chains reported below all come from one sample, sequenced in a study of cytomegalovirus exposure and HLA in healthy donors. 60 Vbeta and 13 Jbeta primers were used in PCR. The table came from immunoSEQ multiplex PCR; TCRdb's copy has only in-frame clones and leaves some out. The sample has about 130,000 clones, 80% seen once. The sample comprised PBMCs. These receptor sequences come from a man aged 25-45 years in good health and CMV-seronegative.

The sample holds one count of this clone. The chain links TRBV19 to TRBJ1-3, with D unresolved. The CDR3 has 14 amino acids. V shed 3 bases and J shed 4 bases, with 10 bases lying between them. CDR1 and CDR2 (germline): LNHDA, SQIVND (reference sequence). The CDR3 region is CASSMGGPGNTIYF. The CDR3 DNA follows: TGTGCCAGTAGTATGGGTGGGCCAGGAAACACCATATATTTT. The entire variable domain, with the rest obtained from reference TRBV19 and TRBJ1-3, is as follows: DGGITQSPKYLFRKEGQNVTLSCEQNLNHDAMYWYRQDPGQGLRLIYYSQIVNDFQKGDIAEGYSVSREKKESFPLTVTSAQKNPTAFYLCASSMGGPGNTIYFGEGSWLTVV.

This chain joins TRBV11-2 and TRBJ1-2; TRBD1 matches 8 bases. With 5 bases clipped from V and 5 bases from J, the junction kept 13 bases outside the gene matches. CDR1 is SGHAT, CDR2 FQNNGV, per germline. The length of the CDR3 is 16 residues. DNA for the CDR3: TGTGCCAGCAGCCCCCGTCCCAGGGGGCAGTGGTATGGCTACACCTTC. Amino acids: CASSPRPRGQWYGYTF.

This chain links TRBV30 with TRBJ1-2; D is undetermined. Trimming pared 8 bases from V and 4 bases from J, leaving 8 bases between. This CDR3 spans 10 amino acids. CDR1 is GTSNPN and CDR2 is SVGIG in the germline V gene (reference sequence). This chain's CDR3 is CAAKPYGYTF. In DNA form, the CDR3 reads TGTGCCGCAAAGCCCTATGGCTACACCTTC.

CDR3 region: CASSPGTVQETQYF. CDR3 in DNA: TGTGCCAGCTCACCCGGGACAGTACAAGAGACCCAGTACTTC. The chain is built from TRBV18 and TRBJ2-5; 7 bases align to TRBD1. After removal of 3 bases from V and 2 bases from J, the junction contained 3 bases not matched to a gene. CDR3 length equals 14 residues. The V gene's germline CDR1 is KGHSH and CDR2 LQKENI.

This clone was picked up one time. The CDR3 protein is CASSLDFGGSGEQYF. The CDR3 coding sequence is TGTGCCAGCAGTTTGGATTTCGGGGGATCGGGCGAGCAGTACTTC. The V call is TRBV27, the J call TRBJ2-7, with a possible D match to TRBD2 (6 bases). The CDR3 has 15 residues. Germline loops: CDR1 MNHEY, CDR2 SMNVEV (reference sequence). V was cut by 3 bases and J by 6 bases, with 18 bases left in between.

This clone was seen a single time. The J gene is TRBJ1-2, the V gene TRBV28; TRBD1 is a possible D gene (6 bases). The V end lost 7 bases, the J end lost 4 bases, and 19 bases lay between the germline ends. The CDR3 has 15 residues. Germline values: CDR1 MDHEN, CDR2 SYDVKM. The CDR3 protein is CASIPSPTGTYGYTF. Written as DNA, the CDR3 is TGTGCCAGCATTCCCTCCCCTACAGGGACCTATGGCTACACCTTC.

The chain links TRBV27 to TRBJ1-5, with 8 nucleotides matching TRBD1. The CDR3 is 14 residues long. Losses at the gene ends were 4 bases for V and 4 bases for J; bases not matched to a gene: 3. Germline CDR1 and CDR2: MNHEY and SMNVEV (reference sequence). The CDR3 sequence: CASSSRQGNQPQHF. The CDR3 DNA sequence: TGTGCCAGCAGTTCCCGACAGGGGAATCAGCCCCAGCATTTT.

The chain recombines TRBV28 with TRBJ2-7, with 8 bases lining up with TRBD2. V lost 7 bases, J lost 3 bases, and 8 bases stayed unmatched. This CDR3 is built from 14 residues. Looked up from germline, CDR1 is MDHEN and CDR2 is SYDVKM. CDR3 nucleotides: TGTGCCAGCACGGGGGGACTAGACCGCTACGAGCAGTACTTC. This sequence encodes CASTGGLDRYEQYF.

The CDR3: CASSLTRPLTF. The CDR3 region has the DNA TGTGCCAGCAGTTTAACCAGGCCCCTCACCTTC. The chain links TRBV28 to TRBJ1-2, with D uncertain. Germline loops: CDR1 MDHEN, CDR2 SYDVKM. The CDR3 runs 11 residues. V lost 2 bases to trimming and J lost 13 bases, with 11 bases between them.

The chain is built from TRBV30 and TRBJ2-2; no definite D call. Trimming pared 7 bases from V and 1 base from J, leaving 13 bases between. CDR3 length: 14 amino acids. Per the germline V gene, CDR1 is GTSNPN and CDR2 is SVGIG (reference sequence). This chain's CDR3 is CAFLRDKNTGELFF. CDR3 coding DNA: TGTGCCTTCCTCCGTGACAAGAACACCGGGGAGCTGTTTTTT.

This clone was counted a single time. This chain uses TRBV5-1 with TRBJ2-3; a possible D gene is TRBD1 (6 bases). V was cut by 2 bases and J by 8 bases, with 12 bases left in between. Germline CDR1 reads SGHRS; CDR2 reads YFSETQ. CDR3 length equals 13 residues. DNA for the CDR3: TGCGCCAGCAGCTTTGACAGGCCCAGTACGCAGTATTTT. It translates to CASSFDRPSTQYF.

This rearrangement joins TRBV25-1 to TRBJ2-2, with D unresolved. V was shortened by 7 bases and J by 6 bases, with 12 bases between the two germline ends. CDR1 MGHDK and CDR2 SYGVNS come from the germline V gene. This CDR3 has 13 residues. The CDR3 DNA is TGTGCCAGCATTGAGGAGAGGTCCGGGGAGCTGTTTTTT. Its translation is CASIEERSGELFF.

The rearrangement joins TRBV28 to TRBJ1-1; D is undetermined. Trimming shortened V by 4 bases and J by 4 bases, and 10 bases separated the two germline ends. The CDR3 totals 13 residues. Germline CDR1 MDHEN, CDR2 SYDVKM. CDR3 sequence reads: CASSSPPSTEAFF. For the CDR3, the DNA is TGTGCCAGCAGTTCCCCACCGAGCACTGAAGCTTTCTTT.

The chain employs TRBV1 and TRBJ2-2; the table's D call, TRBD2, was not checked against the DNA. TRBV1 is tagged as a pseudogene. The CDR3 runs to 18 residues. DNA for the CDR3: TGCACCAGCAGCCGCGGACTAGCGGGAGGTAGAAGGAACGGGGAGCTGTTTTTT. This encodes CTSSRGLAGGRRNGELFF.

This clone was recorded only once. An end of the junction does not agree with germline; a read error may underlie this. The chain couples TRBV7-9 to TRBJ2-5; the match to TRBD2 covers 15 bases. CDR3 length: 15 residues. The V gene's germline CDR1 is SEHNR and CDR2 FQNEAQ (reference sequence). The CDR3 nucleotides read TGTTCCAGCAGCGGACTAGCGGGAGGGCAAGAGACCCAGTACTTC. Its translation: CSSSGLAGGQETQYF. The variable domain in full, with the rest retrieved from reference TRBV7-9 and TRBJ2-5, is DTGVSQNPRHKITKRGQNVTFRCDPISEHNRLYWYRQTLGQGPEFLTYFQNEAQLEKSRLLSDRFSAERPKGSFSTLEIQRTEQGDSAMYLCSSSGLAGGQETQYFGPGTRLLVL.

This sequence joins TRBV10-3 and TRBJ1-1; maybe TRBD1 (6 bases). The V end was cut by 10 bases, the J end by 1 base, with 19 bases between. The CDR3 runs to 15 residues. Germline-derived CDR1 and CDR2 are ENHRY and SYGVKD. The CDR3 sequence is CATRSTGLGNTEAFF. The CDR3 region has the DNA TGTGCCACCCGCTCAACAGGGTTGGGGAACACTGAAGCTTTCTTT.

This chain connects TRBV7-2 to TRBJ2-5, with 10 nucleotides matching TRBD2. Germline V gene sequence: CDR1 SGHTA, CDR2 FQGNSA. With 5 bases clipped from V and 3 bases from J, the junction kept 6 bases outside the gene matches. The CDR3 loop spans 15 amino acids. DNA for the CDR3: TGTGCCAGCAGCAATAGCGGGAGGTCGAAAGAGACCCAGTACTTC. Amino acids: CASSNSGRSKETQYF.

In its sample, this clone was seen a few times. This chain uses TRBV12-1 with TRBJ2-3; the table's TRBD2 call for D was not verified on the DNA. TRBV12-1 is a pseudogene. The CDR3 length is 16 residues. As DNA, the CDR3 is TGTGCCAGCACGGGGACTAGCGGGAGTTCACCAGATACGCAGTATTTT. Translation gives CASTGTSGSSPDTQYF.

V is TRBV28 and J is TRBJ1-3; 11 bases agree with TRBD1. The germline CDR1 and CDR2 sequences are MDHEN and SYDVKM. Unmatched junction bases numbered 11, after V lost 4 bases and J lost 0 bases. CDR3 size: 19 residues. This CDR3 is CASSSIGQGAVPSGNTIYF. The CDR3 DNA sequence: TGTGCCAGCAGTTCAATAGGACAGGGGGCCGTACCCTCTGGAAACACCATATATTTT. Together with reference TRBV28 and TRBJ1-3, the CDR3 gives the full variable domain: DVKVTQSSRYLVKRTGEKVFLECVQDMDHENMFWYRQDPGLGLRLIYFSYDVKMKEKGDIPEGYSVSREKKERFSLILESASTNQTSMYLCASSSIGQGAVPSGNTIYFGEGSWLTVV.

The V gene is TRBV29-1, the J gene TRBJ2-7, with TRBD1 matching 11 bases. V lost 3 bases to trimming and J lost 8 bases; unmatched junction nucleotides: 6. Germline assignment: CDR1 SQVTM and CDR2 ANQGSEA. CDR3 length equals 13 residues. CDR3 in DNA: TGCAGCGTTGACGGACAGGGGGCTGGCCAGCAGTACTTC. Its translation is CSVDGQGAGQQYF.

For this clone: This same CDR3 is encoded by further DNA sequences in the sample. The chain couples TRBV11-2 to TRBJ2-7; TRBD1 aligns across 7 bases. This CDR3 region has 14 residues. J lost 2 bases, V lost 1 base, and 2 bases had no gene match. CDR1 SGHAT and CDR2 FQNNGV come from the germline V gene. CDR3 nucleotide sequence: TGTGCCAGCAGCTTAGGGCAGGGGGCCTACGAGCAGTACTTC. Encoded protein: CASSLGQGAYEQYF.

The V gene is TRBV18, the J gene TRBJ1-2; perhaps TRBD1 as D (6 bases). Trimming cost V 3 bases and J 2 bases, with 7 bases left between them. CDR3 length: 13 amino acids. Germline V gene sequence: CDR1 KGHSH, CDR2 LQKENI. The CDR3 coding sequence is TGTGCCAGCTCACCGGACAGCAACTATGGCTACACCTTC. Encoded protein: CASSPDSNYGYTF.

The chain has TRBV6-1 and TRBJ1-6; no clear D. CDR1 and CDR2 (germline): MNHNS, SASEGT. This CDR3 spans 13 amino acids. With 6 bases removed from V and 4 bases from J, the gap between germline ends came to 7 bases. CDR3 nucleotides: TGTGCCAGCAGGACAAATTATAATTCACCCCTCCACTTT. This gives the protein CASRTNYNSPLHF.

This clone was seen only a few times. J is TRBJ1-6 and V is TRBV18; weak D call: TRBD1 (5 bases). CDR1 and CDR2 from the germline V gene are KGHSH and LQKENI. Deletions cut 6 bases from V and 8 bases from J, with 14 bases between. The CDR3 covers 14 residues. In DNA, the CDR3 is TGTGCCAGCTCTCCGGGACTCGGGGATTCACCCCTCCACTTT. Protein product: CASSPGLGDSPLHF. Full variable domain (outside the CDR3, taken from reference TRBV18 and TRBJ1-6): NAGVMQNPRHLVRRRGQEARLRCSPMKGHSHVYWYRQLPEEGLKFMVYLQKENIIDESGMPKERFSAEFPKEGPSILRIQQVVRGDSAAYFCASSPGLGDSPLHFGNGTRLTVT.

The gene calls are TRBV7-8 and TRBJ2-3; D is uncertain. V was cut by 2 bases and J by 0 bases, with 3 bases left in between. The V gene's germline CDR1 is SGHVS and CDR2 FQNEAQ. CDR3 length equals 13 residues. The CDR3 DNA follows: TGTGCCAGCAGCTTAATAAGCACAGATACGCAGTATTTT. Protein: CASSLISTDTQYF.